This TCR beta chain was observed in a study of neurological immune-mediated disorders. Study-level results: In HTLV-1-associated myelopathy, TCR clonal expansion was greatest, and in multiple sclerosis it was least, below healthy controls.

TCRdb independently ran MiXCR on the 5' RACE reads; one entry per CDR3 protein. Among about 44,000 distinct CDR3 sequences listed, 20% to 25% were seen once. The time point: technical triplicate 3. CDR1 and CDR2 (germline): DFQATT, SNEGSKA (reference sequence). This CDR3 region has 16 residues. To note about this clonotype: The antigen remains undetermined. One junction end does not reproduce the germline sequence, and a read error may be involved.

Sequencing was carried out using PBMCs. The V and J genes are TRBV20-1 and TRBJ1-2; no definite D call. The TCR originated in a man aged 55-75 years with HTLV-1-associated myelopathy (HAM/TSP). The CDR3 loop is CSASEGPGQPNYCYTF. DNA of the CDR3: TGCAGTGCTTCAGAGGGTCCGGGTCAACCCAACTATTGCTACACCTTC.